This TCR beta chain is from a study of blood T cells in healthy people across ages. Broader study findings: Naive T cell percentage strongly correlated with TCR beta diversity. Greater diversity and more naive CD4+ cells were seen in long-lived donors than in aged donors.

As concerns this clonotype: Antigen: not known.

V lost 5 bases and J lost 0, with 11 bases in between. Germline CDR1 is SNHLY and CDR2 is FYNNEI. The CDR3 extends over 15 amino acids. The second PCR ran roughly 7 to 11 cycles with a sample-barcoded 5' primer and J-beta primers. A tag from a template-switch adaptor with 12 random nucleotides marked each cDNA molecule. TCRdb re-derived calls from the 5' RACE reads in MiXCR, one entry per CDR3 protein. In the table there are hundreds of thousands of distinct CDR3 sequences, about 20% of which are singletons. For every donor, a draw yielded roughly 9.3 milliliters of peripheral blood. Sequenced sample: blood. This receptor was taken from a man in his 70s in good health. The chain carries TRBV2 and TRBJ1-5; D might be TRBD1 (5 bases). This CDR3 is CASSRDGYSNQPQHF. As DNA, the CDR3 is TGTGCCAGCAGTCGGGACGGATATAGCAATCAGCCCCAGCATTTT.